The clone carrying this T cell receptor beta chain appeared a few times. Its antigen remains unknown. The sorted Tregs were CD4+CD25+CD127-/low cells. The germline V gene encodes CDR1 SGHAT and CDR2 FQNNGV. The CDR3 is made up of 14 amino acids. V lost 4 bases to trimming and J lost 5 bases, with 14 bases between them. Study-wide points: In terms of TCR gene usage, tumor memory CD4+ T cells clustered together with blood and lymph node memory CD4+ cells, as well as with lymph node naive CD4+ cells.

Semi-nested PCR with Nested Universal Primer A followed constant-region reverse priming of full-length variable regions. TCRdb analysed the 5' RACE reads with MiXCR anew, one entry per CDR3 protein. The top ten hold around 3.2% of the sample, which has fewer than 65,000 distinct CDR3 sequences, less than 25% seen once. Material for sequencing was tumor-infiltrating Tregs sorted from the breast tumor. This TCR came from a female donor with breast cancer. This rearrangement joins TRBV11-2 to TRBJ1-1; D is possibly TRBD1 (6 bases). CDR3 nucleotide sequence: TGTGCCAGCAGCTCCCAAGGGGGAGGAACTGAAGCTTTCTTT. This gives the protein CASSSQGGGTEAFF.